This T cell receptor beta chain was captured by sequencing in a study of technical replicates of blood from a handful of donors. This clone showed up just once. V dropped 4 bases and J dropped 4; count of bases not matched to a gene: 9. Looked up from germline, CDR1 is SGHTS and CDR2 is YDEGEE. The CDR3 is made up of 16 amino acids. Sequencing used immunoSEQ multiplex PCR; TCRdb keeps in-frame clones, though not all of them. The table has over 10,000 clones, around 93% seen once; the top ten hold approximately 7.6%. V gene TRBV5-8 combines with J gene TRBJ1-5; 9 bases align to TRBD1. The sequence was collected from a human donor in good health. Sequencing was done on a sample of PBMCs. The DNA for the CDR3 is TGTGCCAGCAGCCTTGGAGAGGGACAGGGTAATCAGCCCCAGCATTTT. Its protein product is CASSLGEGQGNQPQHF.